The next 13 T cell receptor beta chains were all read from a single sample in a study of T-cell reconstitution after alpha-beta-depleted transplantation in children. For TCRbeta, the library was prepared with unique molecular identifiers. In TCRdb, the PCR reads were re-called with MiXCR into one record per CDR3 protein. The sample comprises about 580,000 distinct CDR3 sequences, around 23% of which are singletons, and over 12% rests with the top ten. Sequenced material: PBMCs, mostly from graft donor cells, taken 360 days after TCRalphabeta/CD19-depleted stem cell transplant. The receptors come from a boy less than two years old who had a stem cell transplant for acute myeloid leukemia, so the T cells may come from the graft donor.

The chain employs TRBV2 and TRBJ2-3, with 7 bases that match TRBD1. The CDR3 loop spans 15 amino acids. V shed 11 bases and J 3 bases; nucleotides not matched to a gene: 14. Germline-derived CDR1 and CDR2 are SNHLY and FYNNEI. CDR3 loop: CAGRNDRVWTDTQYF. The CDR3 DNA is TGTGCCGGTCGAAACGACAGGGTTTGGACAGATACGCAGTATTTT.

The chain combines TRBV14 with TRBJ2-2, with D maybe TRBD2 (5 bases). The CDR3 length is 14 residues. Trimming pared 4 bases from V and 4 bases from J, leaving 10 bases between. CDR1 is SGHDN and CDR2 is FVKESK in the germline V gene. This CDR3 reads CASSRELGTGELFF. CDR3 nucleotide sequence: TGTGCCAGCAGCCGGGAGTTGGGCACCGGGGAGCTGTTTTTT.

This clonotype was found a few times. V usage is TRBV6-5 and J usage is TRBJ2-3; D possibly corresponds to TRBD2 (5 bases). V was clipped by 0 bases and J by 7 bases, with 14 bases between them. Germline CDR1 and CDR2: MNHEY and SVGAGI. This CDR3 has 15 residues. The CDR3: CASSYSGGAGNTQYF. In DNA, the CDR3 is TGTGCCAGCAGTTACTCAGGAGGAGCCGGTAATACGCAGTATTTT.

The gene calls are TRBV6-1 and TRBJ2-5, with 9 positions matching TRBD2. This CDR3 has 18 amino acids. Germline loops: CDR1 MNHNS, CDR2 SASEGT. The V segment lost 6 bases and the J segment 5 bases; nucleotides outside the gene matches: 19. As DNA, the CDR3 is TGTGCCAGCAGCCGAAACAGCTGGCTAGCGGGAAATTCGGAGACCCAGTACTTC. Protein: CASSRNSWLAGNSETQYF.

In this sample, this clonotype turned up many times. This chain uses TRBV10-3 with TRBJ2-1, with a tentative D call TRBD1 (5 bases). Deletions cut 0 bases from V and 9 bases from J, with 12 bases between. The CDR3 has 14 amino acids. Germline values: CDR1 ENHRY, CDR2 SYGVKD. DNA for the CDR3: TGTGCCATCAGTGAGTCTCCAGGGTTTGGTGAGCAGTTCTTC. Residues: CAISESPGFGEQFF.

This chain joins TRBV7-9 and TRBJ2-1; a weak D match, TRBD1 (7 bases). This CDR3 has 16 residues. Germline V lookup: CDR1 SEHNR, CDR2 FQNEAQ (reference sequence). V lost 4 bases, J lost 7 bases, and 20 bases lay in between. The CDR3 region has the DNA TGTGCCAGCAGCTCCCCGGTAGGGGGGACAGAGAATGAGCAGTTCTTC. Translating gives CASSSPVGGTENEQFF.

The J gene is TRBJ2-7, the V gene TRBV9; TRBD2 might be the D (6 bases). The CDR3 length is 16 residues. The V gene lost 3 bases and the J gene lost 6 bases, with 22 bases spanning the gap. Germline CDR1 SGDLS, CDR2 YYNGEE. CDR3 residues: CASSAPTDQGGVEQYV. CDR3 coding DNA: TGTGCCAGCAGCGCGCCTACGGACCAGGGAGGTGTCGAGCAGTACGTC.

This clonotype was recorded many times. The CDR3 nucleotides are TGTGCCAGCAGTGACAGGGGGCTCCGTCCGCAGGTCCACTTT. This codes for CASSDRGLRPQVHF. The V and J genes are TRBV6-1 and TRBJ1-6, with 8 bases aligning to TRBD1. Germline assignment: CDR1 MNHNS and CDR2 SASEGT. This CDR3 is 14 amino acids long. The trim removed 3 bases at V and 17 bases at J, leaving 12 bases unmatched.

This clonotype was seen a few times. The chain couples TRBV15 to TRBJ1-4, with a weak D call TRBD1 (5 bases). The CDR3 runs to 14 residues. With 5 bases removed from V and 8 bases from J, the gap between germline ends came to 15 bases. Germline V CDR1 and CDR2: LNHNV, YYDKDF (reference sequence). CDR3 nucleotide sequence: TGTGCCACCAGCCTCGGGGGAATCAGCGAAAAACTGTTTTTT. This translates into CATSLGGISEKLFF.

This clonotype was seen ten or more times. This chain connects TRBV6-2 or TRBV6-3 to TRBJ1-1, with no clear D. V lost 6 bases and J 3 bases, leaving 8 bases between the germline ends. Per the germline V gene, CDR1 is MNHEY and CDR2 is SVGEGT. CDR3 length: 12 amino acids. This chain's CDR3 is CASSQSYTEAFF. The CDR3 DNA is TGTGCCAGCAGCCAAAGTTACACTGAAGCTTTCTTT.

There are many counts of this clonotype. The chain couples TRBV29-1 to TRBJ2-7, with 8 bases aligning to TRBD1. Germline-derived CDR1 and CDR2 are SQVTM and ANQGSEA. The CDR3 contains 13 residues. The V gene end was trimmed by 4 bases and the J gene end by 3 bases; junction bases not matched to a gene: 5. The chain's CDR3 is CSVALGQGYEQYF. The CDR3 nucleotides read TGCAGCGTTGCCTTAGGACAGGGCTACGAGCAGTACTTC.

This clonotype has at least ten counts. This chain connects TRBV24-1 to TRBJ1-5, with a possible D match to TRBD1 (6 bases). CDR1 and CDR2 from the germline V gene are KGHDR and SFDVKD. The CDR3 has 14 amino acids. Trimming shortened V by 5 bases and J by 0 bases, and 7 bases separated the two germline ends. CDR3 residues: CATSGGGSNQPQHF. DNA for the CDR3: TGTGCCACCAGTGGAGGGGGTAGCAATCAGCCCCAGCATTTT.

CDR3 amino acids: CASSELDRALEAFF. As DNA, the CDR3 is TGTGCCAGCAGTGAACTAGACAGGGCTCTTGAAGCTTTCTTT. This sequence joins TRBV6-1 and TRBJ1-1, with TRBD1 matching over 7 bases. CDR1 is MNHNS and CDR2 is SASEGT in the germline V gene. This CDR3 has 14 residues. J was trimmed by 7 bases and V by 2 bases; bases with no gene match: 7.